These 18 T cell receptor beta chains originate from one sample sequenced in a study of blood T cells in healthy people across ages. With a J-beta primer mix and a sample-barcoded 5' primer, a second PCR ran about 7 to 11 cycles. TCRdb re-derived calls from the 5' RACE reads in MiXCR, one entry per CDR3 protein. The data show about 680,000 distinct CDR3 sequences, with around half seen just once and under 35% held by the top ten. What was sequenced was blood. The receptors stem from a woman aged 60 to 75 in good health.

The genes are TRBV7-3 and TRBJ2-1; TRBD2 aligns across 7 bases. Losses at the gene ends were 6 bases for V and 12 bases for J; bases not matched to a gene: 11. The germline gives CDR1 SGHTA, CDR2 FQGTGA. The CDR3 is 13 residues long. The CDR3 DNA follows: TGTGCCAGCAGTGATCGAGCGGGGAGCGGGCAGTTCTTC. Protein sequence: CASSDRAGSGQFF.

The V gene is TRBV15, the J gene TRBJ2-3; 9 nucleotides align to TRBD2. V lost 0 bases to trimming and J lost 2 bases; unmatched junction nucleotides: 3. From germline, CDR1 is LNHNV and CDR2 YYDKDF (reference sequence). The CDR3 has 16 residues. The CDR3 region is CATSRDLAGTTDTQYF. DNA of the CDR3: TGTGCCACCAGCAGAGACCTAGCGGGGACCACAGATACGCAGTATTTT.

Ten or more counts support this clonotype. The gene calls are TRBV29-1 and TRBJ1-2, with D uncertain. V shed 0 bases and J shed 6 bases, with 8 bases lying between them. Germline V gene sequence: CDR1 SQVTM, CDR2 ANQGSEA. CDR3 length: 12 amino acids. CDR3 DNA sequence: TGCAGCGTTGAAGAAGTAGAGGATGGCTACACCTTC. Translation gives CSVEEVEDGYTF.

This sequence joins TRBV4-3 and TRBJ1-2; D may be TRBD1 (5 bases). CDR3 length equals 15 residues. The ends were cut back, 0 bases at V and 7 bases at J, with 15 bases in the middle. The V gene's germline CDR1 is LGHNA and CDR2 YSLEER. The CDR3 DNA follows: TGCGCCAGCAGCCAAGATGGGGGAGGCCCCCTTGGCTACACCTTC. Translated, it gives CASSQDGGGPLGYTF.

This clonotype came up a few times. J is TRBJ1-2 and V is TRBV7-9, with D unresolved. The CDR3 has 14 residues. V dropped 1 base and J dropped 7 bases, with 13 bases sitting between them. CDR1 is SEHNR and CDR2 is FQNEAQ in the germline V gene (reference sequence). CDR3 coding DNA: TGTGCCAGCAGCTTAGATCACAGATTGGGTGGCTACACCTTC. It is translated as CASSLDHRLGGYTF.

V usage is TRBV7-2 and J usage is TRBJ1-2; D gene unclear. With 1 base removed from V and 3 bases from J, the gap between germline ends came to 12 bases. CDR3 length: 15 amino acids. Germline values: CDR1 SGHTA, CDR2 FQGNSA. In nucleotides, the CDR3 is TGTGCCAGCAGCTTAGATACGGGGAATTACTATGGCTACACCTTC. This sequence encodes CASSLDTGNYYGYTF. Full variable domain (remainder filled in from reference TRBV7-2 and TRBJ1-2): GAGVSQSPSNKVTEKGKDVELRCDPISGHTALYWYRQSLGQGLEFLIYFQGNSAPDKSGLPSDRFSAERTGGSVSTLTIQRTQQEDSAVYLCASSLDTGNYYGYTFGSGTRLTVV.

This rearrangement joins TRBV12-3 or TRBV12-4 to TRBJ2-1, with a possible D match to TRBD1 (6 bases). There are 15 residues in the CDR3. Trimming took 3 bases from V and 4 from J, leaving 13 bases between them. Here the CDR3 reads CASSLDQGLYNEQFF. The CDR3 DNA reads TGTGCCAGCAGTTTGGACCAGGGGCTTTACAATGAGCAGTTCTTC.

The rearrangement joins TRBV4-3 to TRBJ2-1; TRBD2 matches 7 bases. This CDR3 region has 17 residues. CDR1 and CDR2 from the germline V gene are LGHNA and YSLEER. V shed 0 bases and J 3 bases; nucleotides not matched to a gene: 8. CDR3 sequence (DNA): TGCGCCAGCAGCCAAGATCGGCTAGCGGCCAACTACAATGAGCAGTTCTTC. It encodes CASSQDRLAANYNEQFF.

The J gene is TRBJ2-3, the V gene TRBV20-1; no clear D gene. CDR1 and CDR2 from the germline V gene are DFQATT and SNEGSKA (reference sequence). Trimming left V 3 bases short and J 3 bases short, with 13 bases between. This CDR3 region has 14 residues. CDR3 nucleotides: TGCAGTGCTAGTAGTGAGAGTATTACAGATACGCAGTATTTT. Protein sequence: CSASSESITDTQYF.

This rearrangement joins TRBV5-1 to TRBJ1-1; the D is unclear. V lost 0 bases to trimming and J lost 4 bases, with 10 bases between them. Germline V gene lookup returns CDR1 SGHRS and CDR2 YFSETQ. The CDR3 sequence is 14 residues long. The CDR3, as DNA: TGCGCCAGCAGCTTGGAATGGGGAGTCACTGAAGCTTTCTTT. It yields the protein CASSLEWGVTEAFF.

V is TRBV6-1 and J is TRBJ2-1; no clear D gene. The CDR3 sequence is 14 residues long. V lost 6 bases, J lost 6 bases, and 15 bases lay in between. Germline V gene data show CDR1 as MNHNS and CDR2 as SASEGT. The CDR3 DNA follows: TGTGCCAGCAGCTGGGAACATTATCCCAATGAGCAGTTCTTC. Translating gives CASSWEHYPNEQFF.

The V and J genes are TRBV12-3 or TRBV12-4 and TRBJ2-4, with 7 bases that match TRBD1. V lost 8 bases and J lost 8; bases outside the gene matches: 15. This CDR3 region has 15 residues. The DNA of the CDR3 is TGTGCCAGCTCACGGGACAGCGGCAAAGGGGACATTCAGTACTTC. Protein: CASSRDSGKGDIQYF.

This clonotype was counted a few times. The chain combines TRBV28 with TRBJ2-7; maybe TRBD2 (6 bases). V was cut by 2 bases and J by 0 bases, with 8 bases left in between. CDR1 is MDHEN and CDR2 is SYDVKM in the germline V gene. This CDR3 has 14 amino acids. The CDR3 coding sequence is TGTGCCAGCAGTTTACGGGGGTACTCCTACGAGCAGTACTTC. This encodes CASSLRGYSYEQYF.

The gene calls are TRBV20-1 and TRBJ2-1; TRBD2 matches at 7 bases. J was trimmed by 3 bases and V by 0 bases; bases with no gene match: 5. CDR1 and CDR2 (germline): DFQATT, SNEGSKA (reference sequence). The CDR3 loop spans 15 amino acids. Here the CDR3 reads CSARDLASGYNEQFF. In DNA form, the CDR3 reads TGCAGTGCTAGAGATCTGGCTAGCGGCTACAATGAGCAGTTCTTC.

The chain couples TRBV7-3 to TRBJ2-2; 7 bases align to TRBD2. Trimming took 4 bases from V and 5 from J; bases not matched to a gene: 7. The CDR3 is made up of 15 amino acids. Germline V lookup: CDR1 SGHTA, CDR2 FQGTGA. The CDR3 DNA reads TGTGCCAGCAGCTCTAGCTCGCGGGGGACCGGGGAGCTGTTTTTT. Amino acid sequence: CASSSSSRGTGELFF.

The rearrangement uses TRBV27 and TRBJ2-7; no reliable D call. V lost 2 bases to trimming and J lost 1 base, with 9 bases between them. The length of the CDR3 is 14 residues. CDR1 and CDR2 from the germline V gene are MNHEY and SMNVEV (reference sequence). The CDR3, as DNA: TGTGCCAGCAGTTTAAAGGCCCGGTCCTACGAGCAGTACTTC. Translation: CASSLKARSYEQYF.

The chain uses TRBV20-1 and TRBJ1-6; D gene unclear. Germline V lookup: CDR1 DFQATT, CDR2 SNEGSKA (reference sequence). CDR3 length: 15 amino acids. V was trimmed by 4 bases and J by 0 bases, leaving 10 bases between them. CDR3 sequence (DNA): TGCAGTGCTAAGGGTGCGAGCTCCTATAATTCACCCCTCCACTTT. Protein sequence: CSAKGASSYNSPLHF.

CDR3 sequence: CASSPGQGTLNTEAFF. The CDR3 region has the DNA TGCGCCAGCAGCCCCGGACAGGGAACCCTGAACACTGAAGCTTTCTTT. The V call is TRBV5-1, the J call TRBJ1-1, with 8 nucleotides matching TRBD1. The CDR3 spans 16 residues. Germline CDR1 reads SGHRS; CDR2 reads YFSETQ. The junction had 8 bases not matched to a gene; V was cut back by 4 bases and J by 0 bases.